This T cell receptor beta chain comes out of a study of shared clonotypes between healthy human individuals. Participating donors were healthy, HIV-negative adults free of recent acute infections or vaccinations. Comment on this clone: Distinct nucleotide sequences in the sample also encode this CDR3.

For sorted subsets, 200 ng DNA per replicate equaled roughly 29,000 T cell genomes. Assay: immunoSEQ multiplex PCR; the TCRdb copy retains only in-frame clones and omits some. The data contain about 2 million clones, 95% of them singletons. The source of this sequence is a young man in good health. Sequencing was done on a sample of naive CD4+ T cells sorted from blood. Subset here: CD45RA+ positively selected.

CDR3 DNA sequence: TGTGCAAGCGCGAACACCGGGGAGCTGTTTTTT. As protein: CASANTGELFF. The rearrangement joins TRBV6-6 to TRBJ2-2; D remains ambiguous. This CDR3 has 11 residues. Germline lookup yields CDR1 MNHNY and CDR2 SVGAGI (reference sequence).